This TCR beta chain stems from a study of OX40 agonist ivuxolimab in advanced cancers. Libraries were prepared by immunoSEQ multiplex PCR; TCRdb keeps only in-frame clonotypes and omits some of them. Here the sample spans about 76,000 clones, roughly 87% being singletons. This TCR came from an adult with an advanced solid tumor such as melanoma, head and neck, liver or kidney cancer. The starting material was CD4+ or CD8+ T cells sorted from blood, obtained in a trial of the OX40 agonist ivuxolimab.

CDR3 nucleotide sequence: TGTGCCAGCAGTTTAGGGGACAGGGTAAACTCACCCCTCCACTTT. Translation: CASSLGDRVNSPLHF. The chain employs TRBV28 and TRBJ1-6; 9 bases fit TRBD1. The CDR3 has 15 amino acids. CDR1 is MDHEN and CDR2 is SYDVKM in the germline V gene. The junction had 6 bases not matched to a gene; V was cut back by 2 bases and J by 10 bases.